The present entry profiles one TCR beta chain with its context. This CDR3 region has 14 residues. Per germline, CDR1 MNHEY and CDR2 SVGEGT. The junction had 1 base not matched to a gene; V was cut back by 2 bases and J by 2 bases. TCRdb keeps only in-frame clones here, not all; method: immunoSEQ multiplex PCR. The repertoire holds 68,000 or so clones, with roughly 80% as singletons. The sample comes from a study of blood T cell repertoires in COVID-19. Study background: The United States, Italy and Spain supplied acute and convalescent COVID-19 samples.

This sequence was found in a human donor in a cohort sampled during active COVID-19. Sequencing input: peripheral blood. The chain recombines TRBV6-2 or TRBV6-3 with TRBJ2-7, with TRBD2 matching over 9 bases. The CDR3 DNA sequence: TGTGCCAGCAGTTACGAGCGGGGGGCCTACGAGCAGTACTTC. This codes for CASSYERGAYEQYF.